A single sample is the source of the 4 T cell receptor beta chains below, sequenced in a study of blood T cell repertoires in COVID-19. Assay: immunoSEQ multiplex PCR; the TCRdb copy retains only in-frame clones and omits some. The sample holds some 260,000 clones, roughly 88% seen once. The sequencing sample was made of peripheral blood. The source is a woman in her seventies with COVID-19, enrolled during active disease.

V usage is TRBV6-4 and J usage is TRBJ2-2; tentative D call: TRBD2 (5 bases). Germline V gene data show CDR1 as MRHNA and CDR2 as SNTAGT. V lost 6 bases and J 7 bases, leaving 9 bases between the germline ends. The length of the CDR3 is 12 residues. This CDR3 reads CASSPEGGELFF. The CDR3 DNA reads as TGTGCCAGCAGCCCCGAGGGCGGGGAGCTGTTTTTT.

The chain uses TRBV5-1 and TRBJ1-2; 9 bases line up with TRBD1. The CDR3 consists of 14 residues. CDR1 and CDR2 from the germline V gene are SGHRS and YFSETQ. The junction had 5 bases not matched to a gene; V was cut back by 0 bases and J by 8 bases. The CDR3 spells CASSLETGGEGYTF. The CDR3 nucleotides read TGCGCCAGCAGCTTGGAGACAGGGGGAGAGGGCTACACCTTC.

The table lists this clone with a count of one. This same CDR3 is encoded by further DNA sequences in the sample. The gene calls are TRBV19 and TRBJ2-7, with D tentatively TRBD1 (6 bases). V dropped 4 bases and J dropped 4 bases, with 8 bases sitting between them. CDR1 is LNHDA, CDR2 SQIVND, per germline (reference sequence). CDR3 length: 12 residues. The chain's CDR3 is CASSRTGYEQYF. Written as DNA, the CDR3 is TGTGCCAGTAGTAGAACAGGGTACGAGCAGTACTTC.

V and J are TRBV29-1 and TRBJ2-2; perhaps TRBD2 as D (6 bases). In germline, CDR1 is SQVTM, CDR2 ANQGSEA. This CDR3 comprises 14 residues. V was pared by 6 bases and J by 1 base, with 12 bases between. The CDR3 coding sequence is TGCAGCGTGCAAAATAGCGGGAACACCGGGGAGCTGTTTTTT. This encodes CSVQNSGNTGELFF.